Listed below are T cell receptor beta chains from one sample, sequenced in a study of blood T cell repertoires in COVID-19. The repertoire was sequenced with immunoSEQ multiplex PCR; TCRdb's copy has only in-frame clones and lacks some. The table lists approximately 240,000 clones, about 90% of them singletons. The sequenced material came from peripheral blood. The receptor set was obtained from a woman aged 25-40 years who had recovered from COVID-19. CDR3s include the opening cysteine and the closing phenylalanine or tryptophan. The D gene is left open where the match is weak. The size field is filled for only some rows; it gives once, few, many or a size class.

CDR3 protein	CDR3 DNA	J gene	D gene	clone size	V gene
CASSVQVGYEQFF	TGTGCCAGCAGTGTTCAGGTGGGCTATGAGCAGTTCTTC	TRBJ2-1	.	.	TRBV6-4
CASSYRREYRDEQFF	TGTGCCAGCAGTTACCGTAGGGAATACAGGGATGAGCAGTTCTTC	TRBJ2-1	.	.	TRBV6-5
CAISESTDYNEQFF	TGTGCCATCAGTGAGTCGACTGATTACAATGAGCAGTTCTTC	TRBJ2-1	.	.	TRBV10-3
CSGGQGALVGELFF	TGCAGCGGGGGACAGGGGGCGTTGGTCGGGGAGCTGTTTTTT	TRBJ2-2	TRBD1	.	TRBV29-1
CASSKTSGFTTGELFF	TGTGCCAGCAGCAAAACTAGCGGGTTCACAACCGGGGAGCTGTTTTTT	TRBJ2-2	TRBD2	.	TRBV7-2
CASSPSQGRDTQYF	TGTGCCAGCTCACCATCCCAGGGCAGAGATACGCAGTATTTT	TRBJ2-3	.	.	TRBV18
CASGQGAPRGYTF	TGTGCCAGCGGACAGGGGGCGCCGCGCGGCTACACCTTC	TRBJ1-2	TRBD1	.	TRBV6-5
CAWSTNGLAGGNIQYF	TGTGCCTGGTCTACCAATGGACTAGCGGGGGGGAACATTCAGTACTTC	TRBJ2-4	TRBD2	.	TRBV30
CASSYSTTVNTEAFF	TGTGCCAGCAGTTACTCTACTACCGTGAACACTGAAGCTTTCTTT	TRBJ1-1	.	.	TRBV6-5
CASSLEPGLVHF	TGTGCCAGCAGCTTAGAACCGGGACTTGTCCACTTT	TRBJ1-6	.	.	TRBV7-9
CASSQDINYGYTF	TGTGCCAGCAGCCAGGACATTAACTATGGCTACACCTTC	TRBJ1-2	.	.	TRBV5-5
CASSLLGGGTGELFF	TGTGCCAGCAGCTTACTTGGGGGGGGCACCGGGGAGCTGTTTTTT	TRBJ2-2	TRBD2	.	TRBV7-6
CASSLDQGMDYGYTF	TGTGCCAGCAGCTTAGACCAGGGTATGGACTATGGCTACACCTTC	TRBJ1-2	.	once	TRBV7-2
CASSDSSGEVAYEQYF	TGTGCCAGCAGCGACTCCTCGGGGGAGGTAGCCTACGAGCAGTACTTC	TRBJ2-7	.	.	TRBV21-1
CASSPSFSNQPQHF	TGTGCCAGCTCACCATCATTTAGCAATCAGCCCCAGCATTTT	TRBJ1-5	.	.	TRBV18
CASSSTLRTGQGNQPQHF	TGTGCCAGCAGCTCCACCCTACGGACAGGGCAAGGCAATCAGCCCCAGCATTTT	TRBJ1-5	TRBD1	.	TRBV5-5
CASSLAGGFGYTF	TGTGCCAGCAGCTTAGCAGGGGGTTTTGGCTACACCTTC	TRBJ1-2	.	.	TRBV7-2
CASSRTTGARWGEEQYF	TGTGCCAGCAGCCGGACTACAGGGGCGAGATGGGGTGAGGAGCAGTACTTC	TRBJ2-7	.	.	TRBV5-4
CASSRDYYNEQFF	TGTGCCAGCAGTCGGGACTATTACAATGAGCAGTTCTTC	TRBJ2-1	TRBD2	.	TRBV6-5
CASSLGTARTEAFF	TGCGCCAGCAGCTTAGGGACAGCCCGGACTGAAGCTTTCTTT	TRBJ1-1	TRBD1	once	TRBV5-1
CASSQTDTQYF	TGTGCCAGCAGCCAAACAGATACGCAGTATTTT	TRBJ2-3	.	.	TRBV9
CASSSMGGTEAFF	TGTGCCAGCAGTTCCATGGGAGGGACTGAAGCTTTCTTT	TRBJ1-1	.	.	TRBV6-5
CASMGSLSGVDYGYTF	TGTGCCAGCATGGGCTCTCTCTCAGGGGTTGACTATGGCTACACCTTC	TRBJ1-2	.	.	TRBV28
CASSEKPSSTGDFRETQYF	TGTGCCAGCAGCGAAAAACCGTCGTCTACAGGGGATTTTAGAGAGACCCAGTACTTC	TRBJ2-5	TRBD1	.	TRBV5-6
CASRLTSGVETQYF	TGCGCCAGCAGACTAACTAGCGGGGTGGAGACCCAGTACTTC	TRBJ2-5	TRBD2	.	TRBV5-1
CASSADREYGYTF	TGTGCCAGCTCAGCTGACAGGGAGTATGGCTACACCTTC	TRBJ1-2	TRBD1	few	TRBV18
CASSIARSGGQAAFF	TGTGCCAGTAGTATAGCCCGATCCGGAGGGCAGGCTGCTTTCTTT	TRBJ1-1	.	.	TRBV19
CASTWTSGSGELFF	TGTGCCAGCACTTGGACTAGTGGTTCCGGGGAGCTGTTTTTT	TRBJ2-2	TRBD2	.	TRBV3-1/TRBV3-2
CASSYGRDSTSYEQYF	TGTGCCAGCAGTTATGGTCGGGACAGTACCTCCTACGAGCAGTACTTC	TRBJ2-7	TRBD1	.	TRBV6-2/TRBV6-3
CSASWRGPHNEQFF	TGCAGTGCTAGTTGGCGGGGGCCTCACAATGAGCAGTTCTTC	TRBJ2-1	.	.	TRBV20-1
CSVARGRTSFEQYF	TGCAGCGTTGCCAGGGGAAGGACGAGTTTCGAGCAGTACTTC	TRBJ2-7	.	.	TRBV29-1
CATSRAGTGELFF	TGTGCCACCAGCAGAGCGGGCACCGGGGAGCTGTTTTTT	TRBJ2-2	.	.	TRBV15
CASSLVSTLAYNEQFF	TGCGCCAGCAGCTTGGTTTCGACTCTTGCCTACAATGAGCAGTTCTTC	TRBJ2-1	.	.	TRBV5-1
CASSQLGLFNEQFF	TGTGCCAGTAGTCAACTGGGCTTATTCAATGAGCAGTTCTTC	TRBJ2-1	.	.	TRBV19
CASSQEDDRGAPEQYF	TGCGCCAGCAGCCAAGAAGACGACAGGGGTGCTCCCGAGCAGTACTTC	TRBJ2-7	TRBD1	.	TRBV4-1
CASSFDRFTDTQYF	TGTGCCAGCAGCTTCGACAGGTTCACAGATACGCAGTATTTT	TRBJ2-3	.	.	TRBV11-3
CASSTSGRSEQYF	TGTGCCAGCAGCACGTCAGGGAGGTCTGAGCAGTACTTC	TRBJ2-7	.	.	TRBV5-4